This T cell receptor beta chain stems from a study of T cells after yellow fever vaccination. Regarding the study as a whole: It was a small share of clonotypes that appeared in both CD4 and CD8 compartments.

Trimming took off 1 base at V and 2 bases at J, with 15 bases between the two ends. The germline CDR1 and CDR2 sequences are DFQATT and SNEGSKA (reference sequence). The CDR3 sequence is 15 residues long. In its sample, this clonotype was seen a few times. Its specificity is not known. MiXCR was run by TCRdb on the 5' RACE reads, yielding one entry per CDR3 protein. Found here are about 360,000 distinct CDR3 sequences, about 6% of them singletons; the top ten hold approximately 15%. The chain has TRBV20-1 and TRBJ2-7; unclear D gene. The input for sequencing was PBMCs, taken 5 days after the yellow fever booster vaccination. This receptor was taken from a man aged 30 to 45 who received the YFV17D yellow fever vaccine. The CDR3 region is CSARVTLGTPYEQYF. As DNA, the CDR3 is TGCAGTGCTAGAGTCACCCTGGGCACACCCTACGAGCAGTACTTC.